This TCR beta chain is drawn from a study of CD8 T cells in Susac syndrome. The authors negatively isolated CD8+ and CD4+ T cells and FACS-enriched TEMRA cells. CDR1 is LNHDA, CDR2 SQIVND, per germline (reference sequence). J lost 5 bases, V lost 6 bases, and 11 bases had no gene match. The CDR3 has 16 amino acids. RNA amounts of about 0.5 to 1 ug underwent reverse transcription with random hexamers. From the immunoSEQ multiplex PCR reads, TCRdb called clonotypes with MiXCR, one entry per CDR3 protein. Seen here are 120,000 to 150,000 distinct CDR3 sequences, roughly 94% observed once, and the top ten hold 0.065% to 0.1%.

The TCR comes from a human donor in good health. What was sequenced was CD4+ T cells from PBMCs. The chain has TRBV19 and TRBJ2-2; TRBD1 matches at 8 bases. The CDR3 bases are TGTGCCAGTAGCGCCAGACAGGGGATGGGGACCGGGGAGCTGTTTTTT. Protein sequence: CASSARQGMGTGELFF. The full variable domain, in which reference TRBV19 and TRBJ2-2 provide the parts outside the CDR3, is DGGITQSPKYLFRKEGQNVTLSCEQNLNHDAMYWYRQDPGQGLRLIYYSQIVNDFQKGDIAEGYSVSREKKESFPLTVTSAQKNPTAFYLCASSARQGMGTGELFFGEGSRLTVL.